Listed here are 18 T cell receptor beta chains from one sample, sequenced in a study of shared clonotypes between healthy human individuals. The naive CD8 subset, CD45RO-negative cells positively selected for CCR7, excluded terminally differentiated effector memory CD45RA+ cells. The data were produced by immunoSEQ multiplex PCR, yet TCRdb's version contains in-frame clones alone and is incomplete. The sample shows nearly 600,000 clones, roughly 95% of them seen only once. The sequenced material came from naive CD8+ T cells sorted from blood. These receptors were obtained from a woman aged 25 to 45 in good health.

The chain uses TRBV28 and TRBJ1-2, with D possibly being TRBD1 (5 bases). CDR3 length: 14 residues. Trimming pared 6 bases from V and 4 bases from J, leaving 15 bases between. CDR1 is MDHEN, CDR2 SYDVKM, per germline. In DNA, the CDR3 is TGTGCCAGCAGCCCCGCCCGGGACCTCTATGGCTACACCTTC. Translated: CASSPARDLYGYTF.

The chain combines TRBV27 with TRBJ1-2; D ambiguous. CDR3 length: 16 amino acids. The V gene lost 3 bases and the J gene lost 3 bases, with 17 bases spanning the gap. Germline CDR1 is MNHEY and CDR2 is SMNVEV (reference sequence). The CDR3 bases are TGTGCCAGCAGTTTGGAGGGTTCACCACACTACTATGGCTACACCTTC. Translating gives CASSLEGSPHYYGYTF.

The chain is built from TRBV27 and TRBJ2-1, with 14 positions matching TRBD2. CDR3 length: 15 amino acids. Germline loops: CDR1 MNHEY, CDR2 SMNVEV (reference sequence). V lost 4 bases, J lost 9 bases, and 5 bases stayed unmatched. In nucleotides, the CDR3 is TGTGCCAGCAGTTCGGGACTAGCGGGAGTTCCTGAGCAGTTCTTC. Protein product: CASSSGLAGVPEQFF.

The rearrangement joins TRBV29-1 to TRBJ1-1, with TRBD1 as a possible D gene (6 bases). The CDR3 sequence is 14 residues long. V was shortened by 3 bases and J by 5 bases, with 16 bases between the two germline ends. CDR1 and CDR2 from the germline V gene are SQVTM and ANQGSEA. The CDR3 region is CSVDAGTGITEAFF. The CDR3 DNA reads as TGCAGCGTTGACGCCGGAACAGGGATAACTGAAGCTTTCTTT.

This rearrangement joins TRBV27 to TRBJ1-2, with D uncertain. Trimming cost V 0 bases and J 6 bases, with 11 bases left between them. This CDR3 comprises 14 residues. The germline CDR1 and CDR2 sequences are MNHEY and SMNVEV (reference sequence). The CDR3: CASSLSKGLHGYTF. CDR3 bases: TGTGCCAGCAGTTTATCGAAAGGGCTTCATGGCTACACCTTC.

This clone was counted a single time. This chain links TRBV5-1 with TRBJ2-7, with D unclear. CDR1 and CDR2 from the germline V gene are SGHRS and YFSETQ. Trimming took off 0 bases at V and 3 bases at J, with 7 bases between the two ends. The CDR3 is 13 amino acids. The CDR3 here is CASSLEVGYEQYF. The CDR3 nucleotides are TGCGCCAGCAGCTTGGAAGTGGGCTACGAGCAGTACTTC. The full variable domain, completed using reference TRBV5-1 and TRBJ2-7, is KAGVTQTPRYLIKTRGQQVTLSCSPISGHRSVSWYQQTPGQGLQFLFEYFSETQRNKGNFPGRFSGRQFSNSRSEMNVSTLELGDSALYLCASSLEVGYEQYFGPGTRLTVT.

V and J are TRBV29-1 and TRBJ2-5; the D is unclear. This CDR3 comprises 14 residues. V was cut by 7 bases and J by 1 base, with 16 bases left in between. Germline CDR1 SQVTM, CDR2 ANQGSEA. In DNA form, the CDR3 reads TGCAGCGCCGGCGGTAGGGCGATCCAAGAGACCCAGTACTTC. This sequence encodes CSAGGRAIQETQYF.

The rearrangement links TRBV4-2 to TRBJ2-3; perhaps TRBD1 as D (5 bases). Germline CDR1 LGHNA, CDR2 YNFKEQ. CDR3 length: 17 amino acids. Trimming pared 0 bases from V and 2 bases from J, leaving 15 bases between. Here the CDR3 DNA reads TGTGCCAGCAGCCAAGAACAAGGGGCCGCCTACACAGATACGCAGTATTTT. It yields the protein CASSQEQGAAYTDTQYF.

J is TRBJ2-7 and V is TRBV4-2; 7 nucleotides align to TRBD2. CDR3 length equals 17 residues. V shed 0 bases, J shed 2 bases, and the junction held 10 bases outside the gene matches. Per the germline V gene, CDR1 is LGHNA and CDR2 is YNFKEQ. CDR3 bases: TGTGCCAGCAGCCAAGATGGGGCTGGGGGGAGGGCCTACGAGCAGTACTTC. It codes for CASSQDGAGGRAYEQYF.

The CDR3 loop is CARSGTGGIRGSYEQYF. CDR3 sequence (DNA): TGTGCCCGGTCCGGGACAGGGGGTATTCGGGGCTCCTACGAGCAGTACTTC. The rearrangement links TRBV19 to TRBJ2-5, with 11 nucleotides matching TRBD1. The DNA end favors TRBJ2-7, so the J call may be wrong. The CDR3 is made up of 17 amino acids. CDR1 LNHDA and CDR2 SQIVND come from the germline V gene (reference sequence).

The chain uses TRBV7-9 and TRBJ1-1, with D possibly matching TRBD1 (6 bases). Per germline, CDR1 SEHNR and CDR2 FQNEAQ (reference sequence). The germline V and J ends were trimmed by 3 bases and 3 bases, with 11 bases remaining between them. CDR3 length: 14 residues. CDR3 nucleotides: TGTGCCAGCAGCTTCCTTGAGGGGGACACTGAAGCTTTCTTT. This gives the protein CASSFLEGDTEAFF.

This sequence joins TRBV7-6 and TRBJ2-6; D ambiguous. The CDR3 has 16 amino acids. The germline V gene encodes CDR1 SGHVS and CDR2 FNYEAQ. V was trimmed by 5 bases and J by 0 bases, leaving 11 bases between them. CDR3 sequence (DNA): TGTGCCAGCAGCGAAGGACGGCCCTCTGGGGCCAACGTCCTGACTTTC. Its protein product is CASSEGRPSGANVLTF.

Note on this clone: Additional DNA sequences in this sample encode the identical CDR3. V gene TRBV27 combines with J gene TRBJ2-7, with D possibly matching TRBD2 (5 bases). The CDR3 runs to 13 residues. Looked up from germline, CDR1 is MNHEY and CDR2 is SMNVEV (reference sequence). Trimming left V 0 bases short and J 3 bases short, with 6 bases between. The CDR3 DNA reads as TGTGCCAGCAGTTTATCTGGGAGCTACGAGCAGTACTTC. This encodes CASSLSGSYEQYF.

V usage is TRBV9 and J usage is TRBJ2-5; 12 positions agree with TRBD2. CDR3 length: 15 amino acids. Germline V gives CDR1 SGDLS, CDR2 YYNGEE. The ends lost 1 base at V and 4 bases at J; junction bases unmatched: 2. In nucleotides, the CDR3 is TGTGCCAGCAGCGTATCACTAGCGGGAGGAGAGACCCAGTACTTC. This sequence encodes CASSVSLAGGETQYF.

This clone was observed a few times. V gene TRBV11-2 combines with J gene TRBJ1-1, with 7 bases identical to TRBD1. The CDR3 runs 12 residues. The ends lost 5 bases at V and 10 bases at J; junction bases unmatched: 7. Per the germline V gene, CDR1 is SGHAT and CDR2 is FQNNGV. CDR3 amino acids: CASSLQGLGAFF. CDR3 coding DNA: TGTGCCAGCAGCCTACAGGGGCTCGGAGCTTTCTTT.

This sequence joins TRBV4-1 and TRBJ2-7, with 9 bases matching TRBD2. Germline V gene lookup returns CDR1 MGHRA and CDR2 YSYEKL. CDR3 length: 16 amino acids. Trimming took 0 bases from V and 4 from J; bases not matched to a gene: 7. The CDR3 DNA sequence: TGCGCCAGCAGCCAAGATATACTAGCGGGCGTATACGAGCAGTACTTC. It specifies CASSQDILAGVYEQYF.

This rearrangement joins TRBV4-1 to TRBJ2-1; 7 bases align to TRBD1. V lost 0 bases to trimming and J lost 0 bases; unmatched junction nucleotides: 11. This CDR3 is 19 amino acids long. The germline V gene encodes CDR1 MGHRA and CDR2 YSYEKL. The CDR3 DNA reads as TGCGCCAGCAGCCAAGAGGCCGGGACAGCTATAAGCTCCTACAATGAGCAGTTCTTC. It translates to CASSQEAGTAISSYNEQFF.

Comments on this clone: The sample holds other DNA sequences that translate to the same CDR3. In nucleotides, the CDR3 is TGCAGCGTTGCGGGACAGAACACCGGGGAGCTGTTTTTT. This gives the protein CSVAGQNTGELFF. The chain joins TRBV29-1 to TRBJ2-2; D perhaps matches TRBD1 (6 bases). Trimming shortened V by 4 bases and J by 1 base, and 7 bases separated the two germline ends. Per the germline V gene, CDR1 is SQVTM and CDR2 is ANQGSEA. The CDR3 has 13 amino acids.